This T cell receptor beta chain was identified during a study of T cells after yellow fever vaccination. Broader study findings: The booster saw the reappearance of most primary-vaccination clones (roughly 96% CD4, around 88% CD8).

V gave up 3 bases and J gave up 2 bases; unmatched junction bases: 2. Germline CDR1 and CDR2: SGHAT and FQNNGV. The CDR3 is 15 amino acids. The authors made TCR cDNA by 5'RACE template switching, adding a universal primer site and UMIs. Via MiXCR, TCRdb re-called the 5' RACE reads, giving one row per CDR3 protein. The sample gives some 400,000 distinct CDR3 sequences, under 7.5% of which show up once; over 14% is in the top ten. This clonotype was seen at least ten times. The target antigen is unknown. This sequence joins TRBV11-2 and TRBJ2-7, with 12 positions matching TRBD2. Source: PBMCs, taken 5 days after the yellow fever booster vaccination. The TCR sequence derives from a man younger than 45 who received the YFV17D yellow fever vaccine. The CDR3 spells CASSFRLAGAYEQYF. CDR3 in DNA: TGTGCCAGCAGCTTCCGACTAGCGGGGGCCTACGAGCAGTACTTC.